The next 31 T cell receptor beta chains were all read from a single sample in a study of metastatic and nonmetastatic thyroid tumors (dated by TCRdb to 2018 to 2021). No patient had received any treatment before thyroid surgery. Receptor libraries were prepared by PCR. The sample was run on an Illumina HiSeq 4000. TCRdb reprocessing: public reads trimmed at Q25 with fastp, clones called with MiXCR, in-frame beta chains kept. This sample has more than 40,000 clones in its table, and less than 20% of those were observed once. The ten largest account for 20% to 25% of the sample. Sequencing was done on a sample of blood. These receptors all come from a female donor with papillary thyroid cancer or a benign thyroid nodule (not recorded which). Some clones in this sample may be carry-over from other donors' samples.

This clone was found many times. The V gene is TRBV6-4, the J gene TRBJ2-6; weak D call: TRBD2 (5 bases). The germline V gene encodes CDR1 MRHNA and CDR2 SNTAGT. The CDR3 sequence is 17 residues long. The CDR3 loop reads CAAPKGGGLSGANVLTF. CDR3 DNA: TGTGCGGCACCTAAAGGTGGCGGACTCTCTGGGGCCAACGTCCTGACTTTC.

There are many counts of this clone. The chain uses TRBV20-1 and TRBJ2-5; D is unresolved. Germline V gene data show CDR1 as DFQATT and CDR2 as SNEGSKA (reference sequence). The CDR3 contains 15 residues. V was pared by 5 bases and J by 3 bases, with 19 bases between. CDR3 protein: CSADRYRLQKETQYF. Here the CDR3 DNA reads TGCAGTGCTGATCGTTACCGGCTCCAAAAAGAGACCCAGTACTTC.

This clone came up many times. The CDR3 sequence is CASSLVGRELGYTF. The CDR3 DNA sequence: TGTGCCAGCAGCTTGGTAGGCAGGGAGCTTGGCTACACCTTC. This chain joins TRBV5-4 and TRBJ1-2; possible D gene TRBD1, 5 bases. Between the trimmed V and J ends, which lost 0 bases and 7 bases, there was a span of 13 bases. Germline loops: CDR1 SGHNT, CDR2 YYREEE (reference sequence). This CDR3 is built from 14 residues. The entire variable domain, with the rest obtained from reference TRBV5-4 and TRBJ1-2, is as follows: ETGVTQSPTHLIKTRGQQVTLRCSSQSGHNTVSWYQQALGQGPQFIFQYYREEENGRGNFPPRFSGLQFPNYSSELNVNALELDDSALYLCASSLVGRELGYTFGSGTRLTVV.

This clone was seen many times. This chain uses TRBV29-1 with TRBJ2-2; 9 bases agree with TRBD2. V trimming: 3 bases; J trimming: 6 bases; junction bases outside the gene matches: 8. CDR3 length: 15 residues. Germline values: CDR1 SQVTM, CDR2 ANQGSEA. The CDR3 coding sequence is TGCAGCGTTGATAGGGCGGGAGGGATTCCCGGGGAGCTGTTTTTT. Protein product: CSVDRAGGIPGELFF.

The chain uses TRBV11-2 and TRBJ2-1; 11 positions match TRBD1. This CDR3 contains 16 residues. Germline CDR1 and CDR2: SGHAT and FQNNGV. J lost 8 bases, V lost 5 bases, and 11 bases had no gene match. The CDR3 here is CASSNRGQGGVYEQFF. CDR3 sequence (DNA): TGTGCCAGCAGCAACCGGGGACAGGGGGGCGTCTATGAGCAGTTCTTC.

This clone appeared many times. CDR3: CSARDRSRGINSGNTIYF. The DNA for the CDR3 is TGCAGTGCTAGAGATCGATCGCGGGGGATTAACTCTGGAAACACCATATATTTT. This rearrangement joins TRBV20-1 to TRBJ1-3; a possible D gene is TRBD1 (5 bases). V shed 0 bases and J shed 0 bases, with 18 bases lying between them. The length of the CDR3 is 18 residues. CDR1 DFQATT and CDR2 SNEGSKA come from the germline V gene (reference sequence).

The table lists this clone with many counts. The chain couples TRBV9 to TRBJ2-1; 8 nucleotides align to TRBD1. The CDR3 length is 15 residues. The ends lost 0 bases at V and 5 bases at J; junction bases unmatched: 4. In germline, CDR1 is SGDLS, CDR2 YYNGEE. The CDR3 region is CASSVGTGIDNEQFF. The CDR3 DNA reads as TGTGCCAGCAGCGTAGGGACAGGGATCGACAATGAGCAGTTCTTC.

The chain links TRBV6-5 to TRBJ2-5; D may be TRBD1 or TRBD2 (5 bases each). Germline CDR1 MNHEY, CDR2 SVGAGI. The germline V and J ends were trimmed by 2 bases and 5 bases, with 18 bases remaining between them. This CDR3 is built from 16 residues. CDR3 in amino acids: CASSYGTRTYYETQYF. CDR3 sequence (DNA): TGTGCCAGCAGTTACGGGACCAGGACATATTACGAGACCCAGTACTTC.

In its sample, this clone was seen many times. V usage is TRBV2 and J usage is TRBJ2-3; D is unresolved. The CDR3 is 11 amino acids. CDR1 SNHLY and CDR2 FYNNEI come from the germline V gene. The V and J ends lost 7 bases and 7 bases respectively, with 9 bases between them. In nucleotides, the CDR3 is TGTGCCAGCACCCTGACATATACGCAGTATTTT. Translated: CASTLTYTQYF.

This clone was seen repeatedly, ten times or more. The chain uses TRBV6-4 and TRBJ2-1; D is uncertain. This CDR3 has 14 residues. CDR1 MRHNA and CDR2 SNTAGT come from the germline V gene. V gave up 4 bases and J gave up 9 bases, with 16 bases separating them. The CDR3 sequence is CASSAHPSSGEQFF. As DNA, the CDR3 is TGTGCCAGCAGTGCCCACCCTTCTAGTGGTGAGCAGTTCTTC.

Relative to its sample, this clone is medium-sized. This sequence joins TRBV28 and TRBJ2-7, with D perhaps assigned TRBD1 or TRBD2 (5 bases each). In germline, CDR1 is MDHEN, CDR2 SYDVKM. Deletions cut 6 bases from V and 4 bases from J, with 13 bases between. The CDR3 is made up of 13 amino acids. Here the CDR3 DNA reads TGTGCCAGCAGAGGGCCCTGGGGGTACGAGCAGTACTTC. Protein sequence: CASRGPWGYEQYF.

This clone was seen many times. This clone may be a read error of a much larger clone one base away. CDR3 loop: CASSQEWDRMTFF. The CDR3, as DNA: TGTGCCAGCAGCCAAGAATGGGATAGGATGACTTTCTTT. The J gene is TRBJ1-1, the V gene TRBV14, with D unclear. CDR1 is SGHDN and CDR2 is FVKESK in the germline V gene. The CDR3 totals 13 residues. V was shortened by 0 bases and J by 12 bases, with 14 bases between the two germline ends. Looking up the rest from reference TRBV14 and TRBJ1-1 gives the full variable domain: EAGVTQFPSHSVIEKGQTVTLRCDPISGHDNLYWYRRVMGKEIKFLLHFVKESKQDESGMPNNRFLAERTGGTYSTLKVQPAELEDSGVYFCASSQEWDRMTFFGQGTRLTVV.

This clone was recorded at least ten times. The chain couples TRBV11-2 to TRBJ2-7; no firm D call. Germline lookup yields CDR1 SGHAT and CDR2 FQNNGV. The V gene lost 5 bases and the J gene lost 6 bases, with 8 bases spanning the gap. The length of the CDR3 is 11 residues. CDR3 sequence reads: CASSAEGEQYF. CDR3 DNA: TGTGCCAGCAGCGCGGAAGGCGAGCAGTACTTC.

Of note for this clone: Its ends do not fully match the called genes, so a read error is possible. The genes are TRBV3-1 and TRBJ1-1; weak D call: TRBD1 (6 bases). Germline CDR1 LGHDT, CDR2 YNNKEL (reference sequence). This CDR3 region has 13 residues. Written as DNA, the CDR3 is TGTGGCAGCAGCCAAGGTGAAGACAGGGAAGCTTTCTTT. Its protein product is CGSSQGEDREAFF.

This clone was picked up many times. The chain uses TRBV11-2 and TRBJ2-1; a possible D gene is TRBD2 (6 bases). CDR3 length: 13 amino acids. V lost 8 bases to trimming and J lost 3 bases, with 11 bases between them. Germline V CDR1 and CDR2: SGHAT, FQNNGV. The CDR3 DNA reads as TGTGCCAGCGGTGGACTAATCTACAATGAGCAGTTCTTC. It specifies CASGGLIYNEQFF.

The chain combines TRBV28 with TRBJ1-1; D unclear. This CDR3 comprises 14 residues. Germline V gene sequence: CDR1 MDHEN, CDR2 SYDVKM. Between the trimmed V and J ends, which lost 7 bases and 5 bases, there was a span of 17 bases. DNA for the CDR3: TGTGCCAGCACCGTTGGACGGTGGAGGACTGAAGCTTTCTTT. Amino acid sequence: CASTVGRWRTEAFF.

This clone has at least ten counts. The chain has TRBV19 and TRBJ2-7; weak D call: TRBD2 (6 bases). The CDR3 runs to 13 residues. In germline, CDR1 is LNHDA, CDR2 SQIVND (reference sequence). The V and J ends lost 6 bases and 3 bases respectively, with 12 bases between them. CDR3 nucleotide sequence: TGTGCCAGTAGGGCGGGGTTCAACTACGAGCAGTACTTC. Protein: CASRAGFNYEQYF.

This clone was seen many times. This chain links TRBV7-9 with TRBJ2-7, with D unresolved. The CDR3 covers 12 residues. The germline gives CDR1 SEHNR, CDR2 FQNEAQ (reference sequence). V was cut by 2 bases and J by 5 bases, with 7 bases left in between. The CDR3 loop is CASSLRFDEQYF. DNA of the CDR3: TGTGCCAGCAGCTTACGTTTTGACGAGCAGTACTTC. The variable domain in full, completed from reference TRBV7-9 and TRBJ2-7, reads DTGVSQNPRHKITKRGQNVTFRCDPISEHNRLYWYRQTLGQGPEFLTYFQNEAQLEKSRLLSDRFSAERPKGSFSTLEIQRTEQGDSAMYLCASSLRFDEQYFGPGTRLTVT.

Regarding this clone: This may arise from a read error, as a much more abundant clone is one base away. The same CDR3 is also encoded by other DNA sequences in this sample. V and J are TRBV18 and TRBJ2-7, with a possible D match to TRBD2 (5 bases). Germline CDR1 and CDR2: KGHSH and LQKENI. The CDR3 contains 14 residues. The CDR3 nucleotides read TGCGCCAGCTCACCGGGATCGACTTCCTACGAGCAGTACTTC. Translation gives CASSPGSTSYEQYF.

This clone has at least ten counts. J is TRBJ1-1 and V is TRBV30; 7 bases agree with TRBD1. The junction had 2 bases not matched to a gene; V was cut back by 6 bases and J by 1 base. Per germline, CDR1 GTSNPN and CDR2 SVGIG (reference sequence). The CDR3 runs 12 residues. This CDR3 reads CACWDRNTEAFF. CDR3 sequence (DNA): TGTGCCTGCTGGGACAGGAACACTGAAGCTTTCTTT. Combining the CDR3 with reference TRBV30 and TRBJ1-1 gives the whole variable domain SQTIHQWPATLVQPVGSPLSLECTVEGTSNPNLYWYRQAAGRGLQLLFYSVGIGQISSEVPQNLSASRPQDRQFILSSKKLLLSDSGFYLCACWDRNTEAFFGQGTRLTVV.

The count of this clone is one. V usage is TRBV4-1 and J usage is TRBJ2-7; TRBD1 matches 10 bases. The CDR3 length is 15 residues. Germline trimming cut 2 bases from V and 4 bases from J; bases unmatched to any gene: 5. The V gene's germline CDR1 is MGHRA and CDR2 YSYEKL. The CDR3 reads CASSQSGTGAYEQYF. The CDR3 DNA reads as TGCGCCAGCAGCCAATCCGGGACAGGGGCGTACGAGCAGTACTTC.

This clone was seen many times. The V call is TRBV3-1, the J call TRBJ1-4; no clear D gene. V was cut by 4 bases and J by 4 bases, with 7 bases left in between. The germline gives CDR1 LGHDT, CDR2 YNNKEL (reference sequence). The CDR3 has 13 amino acids. CDR3 residues: CASSRSDNEKLFF. CDR3 in DNA: TGTGCCAGCAGCCGGAGCGATAATGAAAAACTGTTTTTT.

This clone was observed many times. The V gene is TRBV30, the J gene TRBJ2-1; tentative D call: TRBD1 (6 bases). The CDR3 runs 13 residues. V was clipped by 3 bases and J by 5 bases, with 11 bases between them. Looked up from germline, CDR1 is GTSNPN and CDR2 is SVGIG (reference sequence). The CDR3 region has the DNA TGTGCCTGGAGCCGGGACAACCACAATGAGCAGTTCTTC. Its protein product is CAWSRDNHNEQFF. The complete variable domain, with remaining parts taken from reference TRBV30 and TRBJ2-1, reads SQTIHQWPATLVQPVGSPLSLECTVEGTSNPNLYWYRQAAGRGLQLLFYSVGIGQISSEVPQNLSASRPQDRQFILSSKKLLLSDSGFYLCAWSRDNHNEQFFGPGTRLTVL.

In this sample, this clone turned up many times. The chain combines TRBV27 with TRBJ2-7; D remains ambiguous. CDR1 and CDR2 (germline): MNHEY, SMNVEV (reference sequence). This CDR3 region has 14 residues. With 1 base removed from V and 3 bases from J, the gap between germline ends came to 10 bases. This CDR3 reads CASSLFRWGYEQYF. CDR3 sequence (DNA): TGTGCCAGCAGTTTATTTCGGTGGGGCTACGAGCAGTACTTC.

This clone was observed at least ten times. The V call is TRBV12-3 or TRBV12-4, the J call TRBJ2-7; D remains unclear. The CDR3 has 14 amino acids. The ends were cut back, 1 base at V and 5 bases at J, with 12 bases in the middle. The CDR3 reads CASSLDHLRDEQYF. The CDR3 bases are TGTGCCAGCAGTTTAGACCACCTTCGGGACGAGCAGTACTTC.

This clone was seen repeatedly, ten times or more. The chain couples TRBV5-1 to TRBJ2-7; the D call may be TRBD1 or TRBD2 (5 bases each). CDR1 and CDR2 from the germline V gene are SGHRS and YFSETQ. The CDR3 runs 13 residues. Deletions cut 4 bases from V and 6 bases from J, with 14 bases between. CDR3 DNA: TGCGCCAGCAGCAGGGACGCTACGGGCGAGCAGTACTTC. Encoded protein: CASSRDATGEQYF.

About this clone: A read error is possible here, since a much larger clone lies one base away. J is TRBJ2-1 and V is TRBV29-1; 11 positions match TRBD1. Germline V CDR1 and CDR2: SQVTM, ANQGSEA. V lost 8 bases, J lost 0 bases, and 3 bases stayed unmatched. The CDR3 runs 14 residues. The CDR3 loop is CSSGTGGSYNEQFF. Written as DNA, the CDR3 is TGCAGCTCCGGGACAGGGGGCTCCTACAATGAGCAGTTCTTC.

In regard to this clone: A read error may explain this, as a much larger clone is one base away. The gene calls are TRBV15 and TRBJ1-1, with 8 bases fitting TRBD1. The V and J ends lost 1 base and 7 bases, in that order; junction bases with no gene match: 17. CDR1 and CDR2 (germline): LNHNV, YYDKDF (reference sequence). The CDR3 runs to 18 residues. CDR3 protein: CATSRVISLWQGAVEAFF. The DNA of the CDR3 is TGTGCCACCAGCAGAGTAATATCATTATGGCAGGGGGCGGTTGAAGCTTTCTTT.

The rearrangement joins TRBV11-2 to TRBJ1-2, with 7 bases fitting TRBD1. The CDR3 totals 18 residues. CDR1 is SGHAT, CDR2 FQNNGV, per germline. The trim removed 4 bases at V and 2 bases at J, leaving 16 bases unmatched. The CDR3 reads CASSSYLLRQGLNYGYTF. Written as DNA, the CDR3 is TGTGCCAGCAGCTCCTATCTCTTAAGACAGGGTTTAAACTATGGCTACACCTTC.

This rearrangement joins TRBV4-2 to TRBJ2-5; 12 nucleotides match TRBD2. This CDR3 comprises 15 residues. J was trimmed by 11 bases and V by 4 bases; bases with no gene match: 11. The germline gives CDR1 LGHNA, CDR2 YNFKEQ. CDR3 in amino acids: CASSPGLAGSVIQYF. CDR3 nucleotides: TGTGCCAGCAGCCCTGGACTAGCGGGGTCAGTGATTCAGTACTTC.

The chain recombines TRBV5-1 with TRBJ2-7; TRBD1 is a possible D gene (6 bases). V lost 0 bases, J lost 6 bases, and 10 bases lay in between. The CDR3 has 13 amino acids. Germline CDR1 and CDR2: SGHRS and YFSETQ. Written as DNA, the CDR3 is TGCGCCAGCAGCTTGGACAGGGAAGGCGAGCAGTACTTC. Encoded protein: CASSLDREGEQYF.